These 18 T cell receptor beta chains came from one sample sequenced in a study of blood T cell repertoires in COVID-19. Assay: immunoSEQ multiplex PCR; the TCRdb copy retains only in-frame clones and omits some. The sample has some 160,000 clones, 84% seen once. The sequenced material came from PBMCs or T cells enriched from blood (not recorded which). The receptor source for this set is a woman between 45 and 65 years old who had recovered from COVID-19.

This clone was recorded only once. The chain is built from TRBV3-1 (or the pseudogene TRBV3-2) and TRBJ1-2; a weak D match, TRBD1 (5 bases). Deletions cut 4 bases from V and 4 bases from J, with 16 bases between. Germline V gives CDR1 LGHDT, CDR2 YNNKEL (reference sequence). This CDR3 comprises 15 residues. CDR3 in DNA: TGTGCCAGCAGCCCTAACGTCCAGGGACTCTATGGCTACACCTTC. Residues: CASSPNVQGLYGYTF.

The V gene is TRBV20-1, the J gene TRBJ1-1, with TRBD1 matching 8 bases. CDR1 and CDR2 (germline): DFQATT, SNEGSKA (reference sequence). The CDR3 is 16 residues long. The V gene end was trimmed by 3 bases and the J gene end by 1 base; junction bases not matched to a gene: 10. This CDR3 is CSASTPNRGGNTEAFF. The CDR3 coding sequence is TGCAGTGCTAGTACTCCCAACAGGGGGGGGAACACTGAAGCTTTCTTT.

The CDR3 nucleotides read TGCAGCGTTAATACAGGGGGTACGAACACCGGGGAGCTGTTTTTT. Amino acids: CSVNTGGTNTGELFF. The V and J genes are TRBV29-1 and TRBJ2-2, with TRBD1 matching 8 bases. With V trimmed by 5 bases and J by 0 bases, 5 bases remained unmatched. Germline assignment: CDR1 SQVTM and CDR2 ANQGSEA. The CDR3 has 15 amino acids.

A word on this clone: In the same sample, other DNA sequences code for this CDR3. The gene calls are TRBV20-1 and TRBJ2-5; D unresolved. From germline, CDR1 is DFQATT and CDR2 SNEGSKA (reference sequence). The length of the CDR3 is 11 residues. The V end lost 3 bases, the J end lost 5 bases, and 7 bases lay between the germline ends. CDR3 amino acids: CSARSVETQYF. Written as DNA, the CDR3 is TGCAGTGCTAGGTCGGTGGAGACCCAGTACTTC.

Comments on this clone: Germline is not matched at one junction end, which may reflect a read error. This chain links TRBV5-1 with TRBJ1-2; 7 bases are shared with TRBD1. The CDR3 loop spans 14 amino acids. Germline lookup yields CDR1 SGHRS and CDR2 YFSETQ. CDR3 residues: CASSLEGAQSPNDF. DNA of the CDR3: TGCGCCAGCAGCTTGGAGGGGGCGCAATCCCCCAATGACTTC.

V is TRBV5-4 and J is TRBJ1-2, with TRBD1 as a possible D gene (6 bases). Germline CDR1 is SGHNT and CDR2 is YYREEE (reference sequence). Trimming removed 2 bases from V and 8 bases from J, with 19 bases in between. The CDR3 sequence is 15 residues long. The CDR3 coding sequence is TGTGCCAGCAGCTTCCAAGACAGGCGGGTAAAGGGCTACACCTTC. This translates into CASSFQDRRVKGYTF.

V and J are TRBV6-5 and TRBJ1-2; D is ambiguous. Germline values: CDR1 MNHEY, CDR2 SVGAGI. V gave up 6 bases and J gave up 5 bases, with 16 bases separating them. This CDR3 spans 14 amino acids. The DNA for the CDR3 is TGTGCCAGCAGCTATAGAAGGGAGTTTTATGGCTACACCTTC. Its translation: CASSYRREFYGYTF.

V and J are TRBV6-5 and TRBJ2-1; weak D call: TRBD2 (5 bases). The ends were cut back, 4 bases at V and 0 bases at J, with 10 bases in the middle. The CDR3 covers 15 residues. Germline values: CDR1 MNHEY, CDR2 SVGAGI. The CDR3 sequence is CASSLDSSSYNEQFF. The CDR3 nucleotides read TGTGCCAGCAGTTTGGACTCAAGCTCCTACAATGAGCAGTTCTTC.

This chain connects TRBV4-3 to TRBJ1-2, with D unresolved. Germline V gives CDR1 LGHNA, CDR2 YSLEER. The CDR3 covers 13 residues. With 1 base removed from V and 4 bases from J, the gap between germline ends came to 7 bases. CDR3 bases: TGCGCCAGCAGCCAAGCCGGGTCCTATGGCTACACCTTC. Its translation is CASSQAGSYGYTF.

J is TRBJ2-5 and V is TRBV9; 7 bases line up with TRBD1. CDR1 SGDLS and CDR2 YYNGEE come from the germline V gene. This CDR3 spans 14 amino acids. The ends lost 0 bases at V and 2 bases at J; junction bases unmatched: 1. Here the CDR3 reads CASSVGGQQETQYF. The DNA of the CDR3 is TGTGCCAGCAGCGTAGGGGGACAGCAAGAGACCCAGTACTTC.

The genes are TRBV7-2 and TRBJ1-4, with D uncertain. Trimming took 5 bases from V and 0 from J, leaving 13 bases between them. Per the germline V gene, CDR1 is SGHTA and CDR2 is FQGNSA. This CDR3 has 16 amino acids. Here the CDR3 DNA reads TGTGCCAGCAGCCTCGGACTCATTTCAACTAATGAAAAACTGTTTTTT. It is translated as CASSLGLISTNEKLFF. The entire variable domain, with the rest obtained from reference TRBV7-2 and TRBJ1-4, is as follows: GAGVSQSPSNKVTEKGKDVELRCDPISGHTALYWYRQSLGQGLEFLIYFQGNSAPDKSGLPSDRFSAERTGGSVSTLTIQRTQQEDSAVYLCASSLGLISTNEKLFFGSGTQLSVL.

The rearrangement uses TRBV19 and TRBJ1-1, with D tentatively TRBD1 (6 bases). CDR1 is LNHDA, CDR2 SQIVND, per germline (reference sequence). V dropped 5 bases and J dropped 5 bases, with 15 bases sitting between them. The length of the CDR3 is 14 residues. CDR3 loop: CASSVDPTGTEAFF. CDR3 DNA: TGTGCCAGTAGTGTCGATCCCACAGGGACTGAAGCTTTCTTT.

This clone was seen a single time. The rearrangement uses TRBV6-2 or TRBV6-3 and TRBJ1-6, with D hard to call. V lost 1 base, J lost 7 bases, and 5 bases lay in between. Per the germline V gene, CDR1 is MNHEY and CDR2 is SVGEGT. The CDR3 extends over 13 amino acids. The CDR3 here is CASSYWPNSPLHF. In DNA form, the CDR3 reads TGTGCCAGCAGTTACTGGCCCAATTCACCCCTCCACTTT.

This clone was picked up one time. In DNA, the CDR3 is TGTGCCAGCAGTAGGGACAACCCCTCCACCGGGGAGCTGTTTTTT. Translating gives CASSRDNPSTGELFF. The chain has TRBV6-2 or TRBV6-3 and TRBJ2-2, with a possible D match to TRBD1 (6 bases). The V gene lost 5 bases and the J gene lost 4 bases, with 14 bases spanning the gap. The CDR3 totals 15 residues. Germline CDR1 reads MNHEY; CDR2 reads SVGEGT.

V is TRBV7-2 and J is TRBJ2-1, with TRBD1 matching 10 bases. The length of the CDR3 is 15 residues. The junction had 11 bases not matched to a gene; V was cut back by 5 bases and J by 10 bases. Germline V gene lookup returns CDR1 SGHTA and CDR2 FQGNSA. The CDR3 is CASSAGRQGAGEQFF. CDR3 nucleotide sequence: TGTGCCAGCAGCGCCGGACGACAGGGGGCCGGAGAGCAGTTCTTC.

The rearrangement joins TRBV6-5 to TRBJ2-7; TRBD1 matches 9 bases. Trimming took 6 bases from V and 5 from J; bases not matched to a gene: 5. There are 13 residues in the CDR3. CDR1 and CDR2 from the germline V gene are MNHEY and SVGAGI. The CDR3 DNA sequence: TGTGCCAGCAGGTTGGACAGGGGCGACGAGCAGTACTTC. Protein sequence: CASRLDRGDEQYF.

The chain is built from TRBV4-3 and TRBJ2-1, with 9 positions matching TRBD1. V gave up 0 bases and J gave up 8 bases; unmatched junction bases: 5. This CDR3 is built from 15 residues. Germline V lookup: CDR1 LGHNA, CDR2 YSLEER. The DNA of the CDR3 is TGCGCCAGCAGCCAAGATCGGGACAGGGAGGATGAGCAGTTCTTC. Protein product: CASSQDRDREDEQFF.

CDR3 loop: CASSHLRDRGRFSGNTIYF. Here the CDR3 DNA reads TGTGCCAGCAGCCACCTCCGGGACAGGGGGCGCTTCTCTGGAAACACCATATATTTT. The genes are TRBV7-3 and TRBJ1-3, with TRBD1 matching 12 bases. The V segment lost 5 bases and the J segment 0 bases; nucleotides outside the gene matches: 11. This CDR3 region has 19 residues. The germline gives CDR1 SGHTA, CDR2 FQGTGA.